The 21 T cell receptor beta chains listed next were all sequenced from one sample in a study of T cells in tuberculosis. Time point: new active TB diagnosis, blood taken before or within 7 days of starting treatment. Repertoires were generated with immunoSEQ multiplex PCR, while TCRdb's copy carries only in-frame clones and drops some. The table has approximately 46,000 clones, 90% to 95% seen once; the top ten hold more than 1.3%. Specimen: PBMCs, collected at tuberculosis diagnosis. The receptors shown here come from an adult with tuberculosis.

CDR3 in DNA: TGCGCCAGCAGCACCCGGACAGTGAACACTGAAGCTTTCTTT. It yields the protein CASSTRTVNTEAFF. This chain connects TRBV5-1 to TRBJ1-1; weak D call: TRBD1 (6 bases). Between the trimmed V and J ends, which lost 4 bases and 0 bases, there was a span of 10 bases. There are 14 residues in the CDR3. Looked up from germline, CDR1 is SGHRS and CDR2 is YFSETQ.

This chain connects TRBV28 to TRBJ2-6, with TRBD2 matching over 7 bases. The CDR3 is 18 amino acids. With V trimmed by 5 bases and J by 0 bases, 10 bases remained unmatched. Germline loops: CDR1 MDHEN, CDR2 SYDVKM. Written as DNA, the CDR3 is TGTGCCAGCAGTCCCGGTGCTAGCGGAAGCTCTGGGGCCAACGTCCTGACTTTC. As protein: CASSPGASGSSGANVLTF.

CDR3 protein: CASSGGRGTDTQYF. The CDR3 nucleotides read TGTGCCAGCAGCGGTGGTCGGGGGACAGATACGCAGTATTTT. The chain joins TRBV9 to TRBJ2-3, with a tentative D call TRBD2 (6 bases). Trimming shortened V by 3 bases and J by 3 bases, and 11 bases separated the two germline ends. The V gene's germline CDR1 is SGDLS and CDR2 YYNGEE. This CDR3 has 14 residues.

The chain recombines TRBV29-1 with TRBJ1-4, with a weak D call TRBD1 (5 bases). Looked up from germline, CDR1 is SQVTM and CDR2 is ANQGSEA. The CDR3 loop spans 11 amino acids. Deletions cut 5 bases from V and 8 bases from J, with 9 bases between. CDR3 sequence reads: CSVRRGEKLFF. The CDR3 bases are TGCAGCGTTAGAAGGGGAGAAAAACTGTTTTTT.

The CDR3 DNA follows: TGTGCCAGCAGTTACTCGATCCGAGACAATGAGCAGTTCTTC. Translated, it gives CASSYSIRDNEQFF. The genes are TRBV6-6 and TRBJ2-1; D is ambiguous. Germline CDR1 is MNHNY and CDR2 is SVGAGI (reference sequence). CDR3 length equals 14 residues. V was clipped by 0 bases and J by 5 bases, with 8 bases between them.

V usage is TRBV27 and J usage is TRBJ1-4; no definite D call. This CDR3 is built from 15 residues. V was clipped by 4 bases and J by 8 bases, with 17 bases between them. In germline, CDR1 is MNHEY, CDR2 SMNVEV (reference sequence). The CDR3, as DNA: TGTGCCAGCAGTTCCACCGGGATATGGGGAGAAAAACTGTTTTTT. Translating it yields CASSSTGIWGEKLFF.

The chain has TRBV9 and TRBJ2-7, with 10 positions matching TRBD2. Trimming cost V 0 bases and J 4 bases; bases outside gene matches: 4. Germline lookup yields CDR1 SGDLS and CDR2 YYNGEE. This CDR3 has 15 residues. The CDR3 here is CASSVGLAGVYEQYF. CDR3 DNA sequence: TGTGCCAGCAGCGTAGGCCTAGCGGGAGTATACGAGCAGTACTTC. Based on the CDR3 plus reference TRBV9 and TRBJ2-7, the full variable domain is DSGVTQTPKHLITATGQRVTLRCSPRSGDLSVYWYQQSLDQGLQFLIQYYNGEERAKGNILERFSAQQFPDLHSELNLSSLELGDSALYFCASSVGLAGVYEQYFGPGTRLTVT.

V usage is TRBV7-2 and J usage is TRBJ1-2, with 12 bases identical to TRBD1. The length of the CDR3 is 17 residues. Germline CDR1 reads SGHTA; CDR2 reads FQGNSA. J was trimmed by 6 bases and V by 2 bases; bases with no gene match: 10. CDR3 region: CASSLSAGTGGGHGYTF. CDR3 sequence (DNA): TGTGCCAGCAGCTTAAGCGCAGGGACAGGGGGCGGTCATGGCTACACCTTC.

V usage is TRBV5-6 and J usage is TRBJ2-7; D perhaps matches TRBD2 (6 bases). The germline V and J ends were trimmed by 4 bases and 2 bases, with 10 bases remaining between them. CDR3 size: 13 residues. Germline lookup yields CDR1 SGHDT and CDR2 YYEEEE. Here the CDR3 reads CASSPGLTYEQYF. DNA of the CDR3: TGTGCCAGCAGCCCGGGACTGACCTACGAGCAGTACTTC.

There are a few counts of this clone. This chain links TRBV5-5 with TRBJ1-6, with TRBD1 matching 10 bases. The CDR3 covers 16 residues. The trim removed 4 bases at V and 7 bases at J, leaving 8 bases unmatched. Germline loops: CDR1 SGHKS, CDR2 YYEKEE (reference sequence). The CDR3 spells CASSAAPGQGNSPLHF. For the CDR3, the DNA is TGTGCCAGCAGCGCAGCCCCGGGACAGGGGAATTCACCCCTCCACTTT. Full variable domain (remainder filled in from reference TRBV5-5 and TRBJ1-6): DAGVTQSPTHLIKTRGQQVTLRCSPISGHKSVSWYQQVLGQGPQFIFQYYEKEERGRGNFPDRFSARQFPNYSSELNVNALLLGDSALYLCASSAAPGQGNSPLHFGNGTRLTVT.

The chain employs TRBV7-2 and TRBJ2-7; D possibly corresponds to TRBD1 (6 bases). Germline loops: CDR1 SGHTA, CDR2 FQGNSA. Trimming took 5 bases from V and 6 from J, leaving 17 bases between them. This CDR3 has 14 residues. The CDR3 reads CASSKMTGAAEQYF. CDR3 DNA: TGTGCCAGCAGCAAGATGACAGGAGCCGCCGAGCAGTACTTC. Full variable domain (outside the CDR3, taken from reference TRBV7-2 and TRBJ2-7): GAGVSQSPSNKVTEKGKDVELRCDPISGHTALYWYRQSLGQGLEFLIYFQGNSAPDKSGLPSDRFSAERTGGSVSTLTIQRTQQEDSAVYLCASSKMTGAAEQYFGPGTRLTVT.

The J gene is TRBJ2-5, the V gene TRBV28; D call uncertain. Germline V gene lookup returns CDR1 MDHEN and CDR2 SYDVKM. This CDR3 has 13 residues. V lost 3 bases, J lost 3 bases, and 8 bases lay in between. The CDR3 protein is CASSFFLEETQYF. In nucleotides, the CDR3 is TGTGCCAGCAGTTTCTTTCTAGAAGAGACCCAGTACTTC.

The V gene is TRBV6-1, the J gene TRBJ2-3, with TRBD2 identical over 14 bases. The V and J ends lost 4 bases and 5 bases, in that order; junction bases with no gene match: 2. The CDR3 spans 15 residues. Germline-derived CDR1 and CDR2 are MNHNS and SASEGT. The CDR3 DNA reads TGTGCCAGCAGTGTGACTAGCGGGAGGGGAGATACGCAGTATTTT. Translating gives CASSVTSGRGDTQYF.

This chain's CDR3 is CASSLGPSGSHNEQFF. In DNA form, the CDR3 reads TGCGCCAGCAGCTTGGGGCCTAGCGGGAGTCACAATGAGCAGTTCTTC. The chain is built from TRBV5-1 and TRBJ2-1; TRBD2 matches at 10 bases. The V gene end was trimmed by 0 bases and the J gene end by 5 bases; junction bases not matched to a gene: 5. CDR1 SGHRS and CDR2 YFSETQ come from the germline V gene. There are 16 residues in the CDR3. The complete variable domain, with remaining parts taken from reference TRBV5-1 and TRBJ2-1, reads KAGVTQTPRYLIKTRGQQVTLSCSPISGHRSVSWYQQTPGQGLQFLFEYFSETQRNKGNFPGRFSGRQFSNSRSEMNVSTLELGDSALYLCASSLGPSGSHNEQFFGPGTRLTVL.

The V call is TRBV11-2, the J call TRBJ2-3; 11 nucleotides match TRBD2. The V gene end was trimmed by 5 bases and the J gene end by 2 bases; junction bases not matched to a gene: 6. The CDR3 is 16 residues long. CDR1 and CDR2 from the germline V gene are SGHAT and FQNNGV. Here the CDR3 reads CASSILAGGTTDTQYF. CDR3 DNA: TGTGCCAGCAGCATCCTAGCGGGAGGAACCACAGATACGCAGTATTTT.

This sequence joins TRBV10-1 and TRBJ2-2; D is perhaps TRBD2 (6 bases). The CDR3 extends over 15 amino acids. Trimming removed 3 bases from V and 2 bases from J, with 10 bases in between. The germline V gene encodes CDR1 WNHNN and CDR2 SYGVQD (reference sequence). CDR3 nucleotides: TGCGCCAGCAGTGACGGCGGGATCAACACCGGGGAGCTGTTTTTT. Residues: CASSDGGINTGELFF.

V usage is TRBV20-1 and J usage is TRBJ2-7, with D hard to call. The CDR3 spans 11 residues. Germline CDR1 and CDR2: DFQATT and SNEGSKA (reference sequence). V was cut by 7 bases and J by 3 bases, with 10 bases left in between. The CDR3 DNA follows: TGCAGTGTAGCAGAATACTACGAGCAGTACTTC. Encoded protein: CSVAEYYEQYF.

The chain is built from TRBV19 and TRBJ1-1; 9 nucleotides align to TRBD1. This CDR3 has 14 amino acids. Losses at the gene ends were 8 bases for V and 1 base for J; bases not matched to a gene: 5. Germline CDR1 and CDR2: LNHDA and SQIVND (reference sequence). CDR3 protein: CASVPGQGNTEAFF. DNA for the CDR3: TGTGCCAGTGTTCCGGGACAGGGGAACACTGAAGCTTTCTTT.

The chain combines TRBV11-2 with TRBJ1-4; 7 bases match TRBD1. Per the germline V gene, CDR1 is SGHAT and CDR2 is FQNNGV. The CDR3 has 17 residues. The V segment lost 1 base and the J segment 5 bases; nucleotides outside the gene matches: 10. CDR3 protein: CASSLGQGLINNEKLFF. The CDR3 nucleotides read TGTGCCAGCAGCTTAGGACAGGGCCTCATCAACAATGAAAAACTGTTTTTT.

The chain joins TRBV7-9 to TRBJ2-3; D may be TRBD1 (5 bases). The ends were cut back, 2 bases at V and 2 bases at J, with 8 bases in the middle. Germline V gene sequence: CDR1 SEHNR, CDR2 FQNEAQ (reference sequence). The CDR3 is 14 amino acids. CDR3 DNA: TGTGCCAGCAGCTTAAAGGGGTACACAGATACGCAGTATTTT. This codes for CASSLKGYTDTQYF.

This chain's CDR3 is CASSRQVGGTEAFF. The DNA for the CDR3 is TGTGCCAGCAGCAGACAAGTCGGGGGCACTGAAGCTTTCTTT. The chain joins TRBV7-2 to TRBJ1-1, with D possibly being TRBD1 (5 bases). Germline CDR1 and CDR2: SGHTA and FQGNSA. V dropped 5 bases and J dropped 4 bases, with 14 bases sitting between them. This CDR3 spans 14 amino acids.